What follows are 30 T cell receptor beta chains derived from one specimen sequenced in a study of beta chain features in type 1 diabetes. Expressed TCRB transcripts were sequenced after all isolated RNA was converted to cDNA. The protocol was immunoSEQ multiplex PCR, while the TCRdb copy is restricted to in-frame clones and leaves out a portion. The table records some 330,000 clones, around 10% of them present only once. The sample taken for sequencing was naive CD4+ T cells from blood. The source of these receptors is a woman aged 25 to 39 in good health.

This chain uses TRBV18 with TRBJ2-3; D might be TRBD2 (6 bases). The germline V gene encodes CDR1 KGHSH and CDR2 LQKENI. Trimming shortened V by 2 bases and J by 3 bases, and 15 bases separated the two germline ends. The CDR3 consists of 16 residues. The CDR3 reads CASSPFGGDRTDTQYF. In nucleotides, the CDR3 is TGTGCCAGCTCACCATTCGGCGGGGATCGGACAGATACGCAGTATTTT.

The chain has TRBV5-1 and TRBJ2-2; TRBD1 is a possible D gene (6 bases). There are 15 residues in the CDR3. The V end was cut by 4 bases, the J end by 0 bases, with 10 bases between. The germline gives CDR1 SGHRS, CDR2 YFSETQ. The DNA of the CDR3 is TGCGCCAGCAGCACCCGGACAGCGAACACCGGGGAGCTGTTTTTT. Protein: CASSTRTANTGELFF.

This clone showed up just a few times. This chain connects TRBV28 to TRBJ2-5; 7 bases map to TRBD2. CDR3 length equals 14 residues. V shed 6 bases, J shed 7 bases, and the junction held 11 bases outside the gene matches. The germline V gene encodes CDR1 MDHEN and CDR2 SYDVKM. In DNA form, the CDR3 reads TGTGCCAGCAGACGGGAGGCCACCTGGTCGACCCAGTACTTC. Encoded protein: CASRREATWSTQYF.

This chain uses TRBV28 with TRBJ1-5, with a possible D match to TRBD1 (6 bases). The germline gives CDR1 MDHEN, CDR2 SYDVKM. This CDR3 has 13 residues. Trimming left V 8 bases short and J 2 bases short, with 10 bases between. Here the CDR3 DNA reads TGTGCCAGCGCAGGGGAAGGCAATCAGCCCCAGCATTTT. Its protein is CASAGEGNQPQHF.

This sequence joins TRBV28 and TRBJ2-1; 10 bases are shared with TRBD2. Per the germline V gene, CDR1 is MDHEN and CDR2 is SYDVKM. The CDR3 totals 16 residues. The junction had 16 bases not matched to a gene; V was cut back by 9 bases and J by 8 bases. CDR3 region: CASLDGNGLAGDEQFF. CDR3 in DNA: TGTGCCAGTCTGGACGGAAACGGCCTAGCGGGAGATGAGCAGTTCTTC.

This clone was seen more than once but under ten times. The chain joins TRBV5-1 to TRBJ2-7, with 10 bases lining up with TRBD2. The germline V gene encodes CDR1 SGHRS and CDR2 YFSETQ. This CDR3 contains 16 residues. After removal of 2 bases from V and 3 bases from J, the junction contained 8 bases not matched to a gene. The DNA for the CDR3 is TGCGCCAGCAGCTTCAGTCTAGCGGGAGATGTCTACGAGCAGTACTTC. Protein product: CASSFSLAGDVYEQYF.

This chain connects TRBV28 to TRBJ1-2; D gene uncertain. The ends were cut back, 6 bases at V and 8 bases at J, with 16 bases in the middle. The germline gives CDR1 MDHEN, CDR2 SYDVKM. The CDR3 sequence is 13 residues long. The CDR3 bases are TGTGCCAGCAGCCTCCCGGGAGTGGAGGGCTACACCTTC. This codes for CASSLPGVEGYTF.

V gene TRBV29-1 combines with J gene TRBJ2-2; TRBD2 agrees at 7 bases. With 4 bases clipped from V and 7 bases from J, the junction kept 6 bases outside the gene matches. CDR1 is SQVTM and CDR2 is ANQGSEA in the germline V gene. The CDR3 consists of 13 residues. In DNA form, the CDR3 reads TGCAGCGTTGGGGCGGGAGTAATCGGGGAGCTGTTTTTT. Translated, it gives CSVGAGVIGELFF.

The chain recombines TRBV5-4 with TRBJ2-2, with 14 bases lining up with TRBD2. There are 16 residues in the CDR3. In germline, CDR1 is SGHNT, CDR2 YYREEE (reference sequence). Trimming removed 4 bases from V and 7 bases from J; junction bases left unmatched: 6. This CDR3 is CASSTGLAGAFGELFF. Here the CDR3 DNA reads TGTGCCAGCAGCACGGGACTAGCGGGAGCTTTCGGGGAGCTGTTTTTT.

The J gene is TRBJ2-5, the V gene TRBV29-1; a weak D match, TRBD2 (6 bases). The V end lost 5 bases, the J end lost 0 bases, and 10 bases lay between the germline ends. CDR1 and CDR2 from the germline V gene are SQVTM and ANQGSEA. This CDR3 has 13 residues. The CDR3 coding sequence is TGCAGCGTTTCGGGAGACTACCAAGAGACCCAGTACTTC. This encodes CSVSGDYQETQYF.

This clone was seen a few times. The chain employs TRBV30 and TRBJ1-1, with TRBD1 matching 9 bases. Germline V gives CDR1 GTSNPN, CDR2 SVGIG (reference sequence). CDR3 length: 14 amino acids. The V segment lost 3 bases and the J segment 10 bases; nucleotides outside the gene matches: 12. CDR3 nucleotide sequence: TGTGCCTGGAGCACTGGGACAGGGCCAACTTCAGCTTTCTTT. Encoded protein: CAWSTGTGPTSAFF.

This clone was observed a handful of times. This sequence joins TRBV7-2 and TRBJ2-3; 9 bases agree with TRBD2. Germline lookup yields CDR1 SGHTA and CDR2 FQGNSA. V dropped 5 bases and J dropped 6; count of bases not matched to a gene: 15. This CDR3 comprises 17 residues. The CDR3 loop reads CASSLLSSGRARDTQYF. CDR3 nucleotide sequence: TGTGCCAGCAGCCTCCTAAGTAGCGGGAGAGCCAGGGATACGCAGTATTTT.

On this clone: This CDR3 is also generated by other DNA sequences in the sample. V gene TRBV5-4 combines with J gene TRBJ2-5, with 7 bases matching TRBD1. From germline, CDR1 is SGHNT and CDR2 YYREEE (reference sequence). The V gene end was trimmed by 3 bases and the J gene end by 1 base; junction bases not matched to a gene: 3. This CDR3 region has 14 residues. The CDR3 here is CASSSGTAQETQYF. As DNA, the CDR3 is TGTGCCAGCAGCTCTGGGACAGCCCAAGAGACCCAGTACTTC.

This clone has just a few counts. This chain joins TRBV5-6 and TRBJ2-1; 10 bases line up with TRBD2. The CDR3 consists of 17 residues. Germline V lookup: CDR1 SGHDT, CDR2 YYEEEE. Unmatched junction bases numbered 7, after V lost 2 bases and J lost 2 bases. This CDR3 reads CASSLPGLATTYNEQFF. The CDR3 nucleotides are TGTGCCAGCAGCTTACCGGGACTAGCGACTACCTACAATGAGCAGTTCTTC.

The V and J genes are TRBV7-9 and TRBJ2-5; a possible D gene is TRBD2 (6 bases). The V end lost 2 bases, the J end lost 1 base, and 8 bases lay between the germline ends. This CDR3 is built from 14 residues. Germline V gene sequence: CDR1 SEHNR, CDR2 FQNEAQ (reference sequence). CDR3 sequence (DNA): TGTGCCAGCAGCTTACGTAGCGGCCAAGAGACCCAGTACTTC. Translating gives CASSLRSGQETQYF.

The J gene is TRBJ2-7, the V gene TRBV6-5, with 10 bases identical to TRBD1. The V segment lost 6 bases and the J segment 2 bases; nucleotides outside the gene matches: 7. The germline CDR1 and CDR2 sequences are MNHEY and SVGAGI. The CDR3 is 15 amino acids. The CDR3 protein is CASRTGQGVTYEQYF. The CDR3 nucleotides are TGTGCCAGCAGAACTGGACAGGGGGTAACCTACGAGCAGTACTTC.

V usage is TRBV4-1 and J usage is TRBJ2-3, with D possibly being TRBD2 (5 bases). Germline values: CDR1 MGHRA, CDR2 YSYEKL. The CDR3 spans 16 residues. Trimming shortened V by 0 bases and J by 2 bases, and 12 bases separated the two germline ends. CDR3 DNA: TGCGCCAGCAGCCAAGATCCGGGGATCACCACAGATACGCAGTATTTT. This translates into CASSQDPGITTDTQYF.

A few counts support this clone. This chain connects TRBV6-5 to TRBJ1-5, with 7 positions matching TRBD1. In germline, CDR1 is MNHEY, CDR2 SVGAGI. With V trimmed by 2 bases and J by 5 bases, 3 bases remained unmatched. The CDR3 has 14 amino acids. CDR3 protein: CASSYNGQDQPQHF. The CDR3 DNA follows: TGTGCCAGCAGTTACAACGGACAGGATCAGCCCCAGCATTTT.

A few counts support this clone. The chain joins TRBV11-2 to TRBJ2-2, with 10 bases matching TRBD1. Germline lookup yields CDR1 SGHAT and CDR2 FQNNGV. The length of the CDR3 is 16 residues. V dropped 5 bases and J dropped 4; count of bases not matched to a gene: 7. Here the CDR3 DNA reads TGTGCCAGCAGCGTACGACAGGGGGCTGGCACCGGGGAGCTGTTTTTT. Translating it yields CASSVRQGAGTGELFF. The complete variable domain, with remaining parts taken from reference TRBV11-2 and TRBJ2-2, reads EAGVAQSPRYKIIEKRQSVAFWCNPISGHATLYWYQQILGQGPKLLIQFQNNGVVDDSQLPKDRFSAERLKGVDSTLKIQPAKLEDSAVYLCASSVRQGAGTGELFFGEGSRLTVL.

The chain links TRBV7-2 to TRBJ2-3; perhaps TRBD2 as D (6 bases). The V gene's germline CDR1 is SGHTA and CDR2 FQGNSA. Deletions cut 5 bases from V and 0 bases from J, with 24 bases between. The CDR3 has 19 residues. The DNA for the CDR3 is TGTGCCAGCAGCCCGCCCCTCCAGCGGGTGCTTTCTAGCACAGATACGCAGTATTTT. The encoded protein is CASSPPLQRVLSSTDTQYF.

The V and J genes are TRBV6-5 and TRBJ2-7; D is perhaps TRBD1 (6 bases). Germline CDR1 MNHEY, CDR2 SVGAGI. The CDR3 is 13 amino acids. V lost 5 bases to trimming and J lost 3 bases, with 11 bases between them. The DNA for the CDR3 is TGTGCCAGCAGTGGGGGCTCTAGCTACGAGCAGTACTTC. Translating gives CASSGGSSYEQYF.

This chain uses TRBV6-5 with TRBJ2-5; D uncertain. In germline, CDR1 is MNHEY, CDR2 SVGAGI. Trimming removed 2 bases from V and 3 bases from J, with 13 bases in between. The CDR3 has 15 residues. The CDR3 spells CASSYRNEAEETQYF. The CDR3 DNA sequence: TGTGCCAGCAGTTACCGAAACGAGGCAGAAGAGACCCAGTACTTC.

There are a few counts of this clone. The chain carries TRBV6-5 and TRBJ2-3; 7 positions agree with TRBD2. There are 16 residues in the CDR3. Germline trimming cut 0 bases from V and 1 base from J; bases unmatched to any gene: 4. The V gene's germline CDR1 is MNHEY and CDR2 SVGAGI. Here the CDR3 reads CASSYSGLVGTDTQYF. CDR3 sequence (DNA): TGTGCCAGCAGTTACTCCGGACTAGTTGGCACAGATACGCAGTATTTT.

The table lists this clone with a few counts. The rearrangement uses TRBV7-2 and TRBJ2-1, with 11 bases aligning to TRBD1. The CDR3 length is 15 residues. After removal of 3 bases from V and 9 bases from J, the junction contained 7 bases not matched to a gene. Germline V gene sequence: CDR1 SGHTA, CDR2 FQGNSA. The CDR3 nucleotides read TGTGCCAGCAGCTTCCCAGGACAGGGGGCGTTTGAGCAGTTCTTC. This translates into CASSFPGQGAFEQFF.

This clone has only a few counts. The chain recombines TRBV7-2 with TRBJ2-2, with 7 bases fitting TRBD2. Germline loops: CDR1 SGHTA, CDR2 FQGNSA. The V segment lost 5 bases and the J segment 6 bases; nucleotides outside the gene matches: 3. The length of the CDR3 is 13 residues. CDR3 sequence reads: CASSGRVPGELFF. CDR3 DNA sequence: TGTGCCAGCAGCGGGAGGGTTCCCGGGGAGCTGTTTTTT.

This clone was seen a few times. The V call is TRBV29-1, the J call TRBJ2-7; 10 bases line up with TRBD2. CDR1 and CDR2 (germline): SQVTM, ANQGSEA. Trimming removed 6 bases from V and 5 bases from J; junction bases left unmatched: 10. The CDR3 spans 14 residues. The CDR3 spells CSVNRLAGQDEQYF. The CDR3 DNA follows: TGCAGCGTCAACCGACTAGCGGGCCAGGACGAGCAGTACTTC.

The chain joins TRBV7-2 to TRBJ2-5, with D perhaps matching TRBD2 (6 bases). With the DNA end fitting TRBJ2-7 better, the J assignment may be wrong. Germline CDR1 SGHTA, CDR2 FQGNSA. The CDR3 sequence is 11 residues long. The CDR3 bases are TGTGCCAGCCAAGGAGGGACCGAGCAGTACTTC. Amino acid sequence: CASQGGTEQYF.

The chain combines TRBV18 with TRBJ2-5; D is unclear. Trimming took off 0 bases at V and 5 bases at J, with 10 bases between the two ends. Germline CDR1 and CDR2: KGHSH and LQKENI. This CDR3 contains 14 residues. The CDR3 loop reads CASSPPARAETQYF. In DNA form, the CDR3 reads TGTGCCAGCTCACCACCGGCTAGAGCGGAGACCCAGTACTTC.

This clone showed up just a few times. This chain uses TRBV2 with TRBJ1-5; tentatively, D is TRBD1 (6 bases). CDR1 and CDR2 from the germline V gene are SNHLY and FYNNEI. Deletions cut 1 base from V and 6 bases from J, with 13 bases between. The CDR3 runs to 15 residues. The CDR3 reads CASSEEAGAGQPQHF. The CDR3 nucleotides read TGTGCCAGCAGTGAAGAAGCAGGGGCTGGTCAGCCCCAGCATTTT.

There are a few counts of this clone. The V call is TRBV28, the J call TRBJ2-5; 8 positions match TRBD1. There are 14 residues in the CDR3. Germline CDR1 reads MDHEN; CDR2 reads SYDVKM. CDR3 sequence (DNA): TGTGGGACCATGGACCAGGGGGCTGAGGAGACCCAGTACTTC. Amino acids: CGTMDQGAEETQYF. The full variable domain, in which reference TRBV28 and TRBJ2-5 provide the parts outside the CDR3, is DVKVTQSSRYLVKRTGEKVFLECVQDMDHENMFWYRQDPGLGLRLIYFSYDVKMKEKGDIPEGYSVSREKKERFSLILESASTNQTSMYLCGTMDQGAEETQYFGPGTRLLVL.